A selection of T cell receptor beta chains follows, all from one sample in a study of blood T cell repertoires in COVID-19. Profiling relied on immunoSEQ multiplex PCR, and the TCRdb table lists in-frame clones only, not all of them. Counted here are a few hundred thousand clones, more than 75% occurring once; the ten biggest clones make up 5.2%. Sequencing was performed on peripheral blood. The receptors were gathered from a woman in her 70s with COVID-19, enrolled during active disease. Each CDR3 is given with its conserved first and last residue. The order of the fields is CDR3 DNA, CDR3 protein, D gene, clone size, V gene, J gene. A D gene is named only where the DNA matches it firmly. Not all rows give a size; the values are once, few, many and, for expanded clones, a class.

CDR3nt: TGTGCCACCTCGCCGGGACAGGGGTTCCTCGAGCAGTACTTC; CDR3aa: CATSPGQGFLEQYF; d_gene: TRBD1; abundance: -; v_gene: TRBV10-3; j_gene: TRBJ2-7
CDR3nt: TGTGCCATCACAAACTCACAGGGGATTAACTATGGCTACACCTTC; CDR3aa: CAITNSQGINYGYTF; d_gene: TRBD1; abundance: once; v_gene: TRBV10-3; j_gene: TRBJ1-2
CDR3nt: TGTGCCAGCAGCTCACCACGGGACAGGAATGAAAAACTGTTTTTT; CDR3aa: CASSSPRDRNEKLFF; d_gene: TRBD1; abundance: -; v_gene: TRBV7-9; j_gene: TRBJ1-4
CDR3nt: TGTGCCAGCAGTTTGACCAGGGCCTACAATGAGCAGTTCTTC; CDR3aa: CASSLTRAYNEQFF; d_gene: -; abundance: -; v_gene: TRBV6-5; j_gene: TRBJ2-1
CDR3nt: TGCGCCAGCAGCCCCCAGACAGGGGCCTATGGCTACACCTTC; CDR3aa: CASSPQTGAYGYTF; d_gene: TRBD1; abundance: -; v_gene: TRBV4-1; j_gene: TRBJ1-2
CDR3nt: TGTGCCAGCAGTGGACAGGTCGGCGTCTACGAGCAGTACTTC; CDR3aa: CASSGQVGVYEQYF; d_gene: TRBD1; abundance: -; v_gene: TRBV28; j_gene: TRBJ2-7
CDR3nt: TGTGCCAGCAGCAGCGGACAGGTAATCCAAGAGACCCAGTACTTC; CDR3aa: CASSSGQVIQETQYF; d_gene: TRBD1; abundance: -; v_gene: TRBV3-1/TRBV3-2; j_gene: TRBJ2-5
CDR3nt: TGTGCCAGTAGTATTCCCGGGAGGGCCCCAGATACGCAGTATTTT; CDR3aa: CASSIPGRAPDTQYF; d_gene: TRBD2; abundance: -; v_gene: TRBV19; j_gene: TRBJ2-3
CDR3nt: TGTGCCAGCAGCAGGCTCCCGGGACTAGCGATCGGGGAGCTGTTTTTT; CDR3aa: CASSRLPGLAIGELFF; d_gene: TRBD2; abundance: -; v_gene: TRBV5-5; j_gene: TRBJ2-2
CDR3nt: TGTGCCAGCAGCCCGACAGGGCAGGGGACAGATACGCAGTATTTT; CDR3aa: CASSPTGQGTDTQYF; d_gene: TRBD1; abundance: once; v_gene: TRBV28; j_gene: TRBJ2-3
CDR3nt: TGCGCAGCTCGAGCATCCAGGGTGAACACTGAAGCTTTCTTT; CDR3aa: CAARASRVNTEAFF; d_gene: -; abundance: -; v_gene: TRBV2; j_gene: TRBJ1-1
CDR3nt: TGCAGTGCTCGTGGGGACAGCAACTATGGCTACACCTTC; CDR3aa: CSARGDSNYGYTF; d_gene: TRBD1; abundance: -; v_gene: TRBV20-1; j_gene: TRBJ1-2
CDR3nt: TGTGCCAGCTCACCACGGCGACTAGCGGGAGAAGAGACCCAGTACTTC; CDR3aa: CASSPRRLAGEETQYF; d_gene: TRBD2; abundance: few; v_gene: TRBV18; j_gene: TRBJ2-5
CDR3nt: TGTGCCAGCAGTTTTGGACAGGGTATCAACGAGCAGTACTTC; CDR3aa: CASSFGQGINEQYF; d_gene: TRBD1; abundance: -; v_gene: TRBV6-2/TRBV6-3; j_gene: TRBJ2-7
CDR3nt: TGTGCCAGCAGCTCTCAGGGGAGCTCTGAGCAGTTCTTC; CDR3aa: CASSSQGSSEQFF; d_gene: -; abundance: -; v_gene: TRBV7-3; j_gene: TRBJ2-1
CDR3nt: TGTGCCAGCAGGCCCACGGGACTAGTCATCTACGAGCAGTACTTC; CDR3aa: CASRPTGLVIYEQYF; d_gene: TRBD2; abundance: -; v_gene: TRBV7-2; j_gene: TRBJ2-7
CDR3nt: TGTGCCAGCAGCCGTAGCGGGAGAGAGACCCAGTACTTC; CDR3aa: CASSRSGRETQYF; d_gene: TRBD2; abundance: -; v_gene: TRBV7-3; j_gene: TRBJ2-5
CDR3nt: TGTGCCAGTCGGAGGCTAGCGGGGAACTACGAGCAGTACTTC; CDR3aa: CASRRLAGNYEQYF; d_gene: TRBD2; abundance: many; v_gene: TRBV19; j_gene: TRBJ2-7
CDR3nt: TGTGCCAGCAGCCGCACAGGGACGCAGCCCCAGCATTTT; CDR3aa: CASSRTGTQPQHF; d_gene: -; abundance: once; v_gene: TRBV5-6; j_gene: TRBJ1-5
CDR3nt: TGCGCCAGCAGCAGGGGGGACAGGGACTTCGACGAGCAGTACTTC; CDR3aa: CASSRGDRDFDEQYF; d_gene: TRBD1; abundance: -; v_gene: TRBV5-1; j_gene: TRBJ2-7
CDR3nt: TGTGCCAGTTCCCGGACAGGAGACACAGATACGCAGTATTTT; CDR3aa: CASSRTGDTDTQYF; d_gene: TRBD1; abundance: -; v_gene: TRBV7-8; j_gene: TRBJ2-3
CDR3nt: TGTGCCACCCGGGGAGAAGAGACCCAGTACTTC; CDR3aa: CATRGEETQYF; d_gene: -; abundance: -; v_gene: TRBV28; j_gene: TRBJ2-5
CDR3nt: TGTGCCAGCAGCTTGGTTGGCAGGGAAGCTTTCTTT; CDR3aa: CASSLVGREAFF; d_gene: -; abundance: many; v_gene: TRBV5-4; j_gene: TRBJ1-1
CDR3nt: TGTGCCAGCAGCCACCTCGGGGGAAATACGCAGTATTTT; CDR3aa: CASSHLGGNTQYF; d_gene: -; abundance: -; v_gene: TRBV3-1/TRBV3-2; j_gene: TRBJ2-3
CDR3nt: TGTGCCAGTTTAGGGGCCTCTGGAAACACCATATATTTT; CDR3aa: CASLGASGNTIYF; d_gene: -; abundance: -; v_gene: TRBV28; j_gene: TRBJ1-3
CDR3nt: TGTGCCAGCAGCTCCAGCTCCTACGAGCAGTACTTC; CDR3aa: CASSSSSYEQYF; d_gene: -; abundance: few; v_gene: TRBV7-2; j_gene: TRBJ2-7
CDR3nt: TGTGCCAGCAGCGAACTGACTAGCGCCTACAATGAGCAGTTCTTC; CDR3aa: CASSELTSAYNEQFF; d_gene: TRBD2; abundance: -; v_gene: TRBV6-2/TRBV6-3; j_gene: TRBJ2-1
CDR3nt: TGCAGCGCTCGACAGGGGGGAGAGACCCAGTACTTC; CDR3aa: CSARQGGETQYF; d_gene: TRBD1; abundance: -; v_gene: TRBV29-1; j_gene: TRBJ2-5